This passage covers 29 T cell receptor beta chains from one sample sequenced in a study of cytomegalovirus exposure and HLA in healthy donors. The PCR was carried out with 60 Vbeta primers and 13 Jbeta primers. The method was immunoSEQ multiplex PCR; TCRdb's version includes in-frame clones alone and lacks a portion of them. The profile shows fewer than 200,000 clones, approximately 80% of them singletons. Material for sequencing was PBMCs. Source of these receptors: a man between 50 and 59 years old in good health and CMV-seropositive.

The CDR3 coding sequence is TGTGCCACCAGCTCTTGGCGGAATTCACCCCTCCACTTT. Its protein product is CATSSWRNSPLHF. This rearrangement joins TRBV15 to TRBJ1-6; D call uncertain. The CDR3 loop spans 13 amino acids. Trimming pared 5 bases from V and 7 bases from J, leaving 9 bases between. CDR1 is LNHNV, CDR2 YYDKDF, per germline (reference sequence).

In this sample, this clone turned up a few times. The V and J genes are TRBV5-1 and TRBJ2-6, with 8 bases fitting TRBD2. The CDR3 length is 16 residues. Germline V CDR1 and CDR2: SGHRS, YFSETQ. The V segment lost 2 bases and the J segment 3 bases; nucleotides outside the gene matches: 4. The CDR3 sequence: CASSLSGGDGANVLTF. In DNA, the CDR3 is TGCGCCAGCAGCTTAAGCGGGGGAGATGGGGCCAACGTCCTGACTTTC. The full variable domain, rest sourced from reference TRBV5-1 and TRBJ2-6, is KAGVTQTPRYLIKTRGQQVTLSCSPISGHRSVSWYQQTPGQGLQFLFEYFSETQRNKGNFPGRFSGRQFSNSRSEMNVSTLELGDSALYLCASSLSGGDGANVLTFGAGSRLTVL.

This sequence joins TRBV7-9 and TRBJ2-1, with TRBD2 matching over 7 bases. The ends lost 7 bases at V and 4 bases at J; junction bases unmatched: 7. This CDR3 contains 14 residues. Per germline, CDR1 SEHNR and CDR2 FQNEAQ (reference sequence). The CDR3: CASIFLGGYNEQFF. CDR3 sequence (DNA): TGTGCCAGCATCTTTCTGGGGGGGTACAATGAGCAGTTCTTC.

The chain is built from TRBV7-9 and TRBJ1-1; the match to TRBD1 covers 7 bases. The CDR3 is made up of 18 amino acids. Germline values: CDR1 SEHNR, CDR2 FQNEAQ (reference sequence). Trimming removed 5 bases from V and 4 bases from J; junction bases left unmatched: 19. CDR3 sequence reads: CASSLKTGFVDVGTEAFF. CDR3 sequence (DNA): TGTGCCAGCAGCCTCAAGACAGGGTTCGTCGATGTTGGCACTGAAGCTTTCTTT.

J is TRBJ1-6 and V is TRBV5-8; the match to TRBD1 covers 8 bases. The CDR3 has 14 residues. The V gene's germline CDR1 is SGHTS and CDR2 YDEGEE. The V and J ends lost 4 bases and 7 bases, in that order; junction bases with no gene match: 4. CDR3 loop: CASSPWTGNSPLHF. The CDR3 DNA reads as TGTGCCAGCAGCCCCTGGACAGGGAATTCACCCCTCCACTTT.

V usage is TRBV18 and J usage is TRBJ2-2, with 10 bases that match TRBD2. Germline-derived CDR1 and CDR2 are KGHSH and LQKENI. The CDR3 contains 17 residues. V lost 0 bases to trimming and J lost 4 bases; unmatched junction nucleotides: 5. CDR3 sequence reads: CASSPPAGGPGTGELFF. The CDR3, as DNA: TGTGCCAGCTCACCACCAGCGGGGGGGCCCGGCACCGGGGAGCTGTTTTTT.

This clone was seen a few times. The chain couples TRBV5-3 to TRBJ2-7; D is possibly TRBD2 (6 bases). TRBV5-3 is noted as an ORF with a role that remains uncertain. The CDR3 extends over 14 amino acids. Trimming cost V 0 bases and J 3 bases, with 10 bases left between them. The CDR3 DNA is TGTGCCAGAAGCTTGGGGGAGGTCGGCTACGAGCAGTACTTC. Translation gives CARSLGEVGYEQYF.

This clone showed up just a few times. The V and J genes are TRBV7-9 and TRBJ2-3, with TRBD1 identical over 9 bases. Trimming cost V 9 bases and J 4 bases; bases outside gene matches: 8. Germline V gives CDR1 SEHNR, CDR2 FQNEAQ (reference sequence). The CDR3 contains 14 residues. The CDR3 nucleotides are TGTGCCAGTTTTACACAGGGGGCCGCAGATACGCAGTATTTT. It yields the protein CASFTQGAADTQYF.

In DNA, the CDR3 is TGTGCCAGCAGCTTAACGTCGCCCGGGGACGAGCAGTACTTC. This encodes CASSLTSPGDEQYF. The gene calls are TRBV7-3 and TRBJ2-7, with D maybe TRBD2 (5 bases). Germline V lookup: CDR1 SGHTA, CDR2 FQGTGA. CDR3 length: 14 amino acids. V was cut by 0 bases and J by 5 bases, with 11 bases left in between.

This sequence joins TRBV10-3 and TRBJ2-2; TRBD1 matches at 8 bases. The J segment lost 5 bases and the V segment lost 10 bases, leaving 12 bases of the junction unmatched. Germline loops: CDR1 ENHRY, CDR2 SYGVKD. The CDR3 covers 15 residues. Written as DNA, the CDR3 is TGTGCCAGCAGACAGGGGTCCGTTAGGACCGGGGAGCTGTTTTTT. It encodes CASRQGSVRTGELFF.

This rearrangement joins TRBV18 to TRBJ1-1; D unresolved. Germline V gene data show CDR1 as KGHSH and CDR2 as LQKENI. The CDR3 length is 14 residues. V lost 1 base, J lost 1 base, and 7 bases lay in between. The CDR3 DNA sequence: TGTGCCAGCTCACCACAACAGAAGAACACTGAAGCTTTCTTT. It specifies CASSPQQKNTEAFF.

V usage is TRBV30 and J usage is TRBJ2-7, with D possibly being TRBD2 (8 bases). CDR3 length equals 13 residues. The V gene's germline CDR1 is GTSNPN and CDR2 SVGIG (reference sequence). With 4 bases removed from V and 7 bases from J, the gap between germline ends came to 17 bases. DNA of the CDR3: TGTGCCTGGACCGGGAGGGCAGGGGGAGAGCAGTACTTC. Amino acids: CAWTGRAGGEQYF.

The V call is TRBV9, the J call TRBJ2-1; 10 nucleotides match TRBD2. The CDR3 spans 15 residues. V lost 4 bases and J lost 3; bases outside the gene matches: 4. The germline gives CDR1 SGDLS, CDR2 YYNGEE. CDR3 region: CASSLASGSYNEQFF. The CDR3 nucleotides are TGTGCCAGCAGCCTCGCTAGCGGGAGCTACAATGAGCAGTTCTTC.

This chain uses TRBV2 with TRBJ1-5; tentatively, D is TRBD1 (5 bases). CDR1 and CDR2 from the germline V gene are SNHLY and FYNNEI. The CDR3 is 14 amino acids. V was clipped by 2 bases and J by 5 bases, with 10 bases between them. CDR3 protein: CASSESGGDQPQHF. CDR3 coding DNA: TGTGCCAGCAGTGAATCGGGGGGGGATCAGCCCCAGCATTTT.

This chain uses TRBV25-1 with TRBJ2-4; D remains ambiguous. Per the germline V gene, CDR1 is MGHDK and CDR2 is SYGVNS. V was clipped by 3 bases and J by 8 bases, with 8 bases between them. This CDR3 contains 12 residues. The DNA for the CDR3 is TGTGCCAGCAGTGACGACGGGTACATTCAGTACTTC. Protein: CASSDDGYIQYF.

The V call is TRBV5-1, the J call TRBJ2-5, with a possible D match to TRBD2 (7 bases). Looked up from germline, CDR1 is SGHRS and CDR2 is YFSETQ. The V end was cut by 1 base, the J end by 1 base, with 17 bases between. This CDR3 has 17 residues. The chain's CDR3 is CASSLTGMGGVQETQYF. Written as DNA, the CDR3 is TGCGCCAGCAGCTTGACAGGGATGGGAGGGGTCCAAGAGACCCAGTACTTC. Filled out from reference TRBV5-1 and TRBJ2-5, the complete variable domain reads KAGVTQTPRYLIKTRGQQVTLSCSPISGHRSVSWYQQTPGQGLQFLFEYFSETQRNKGNFPGRFSGRQFSNSRSEMNVSTLELGDSALYLCASSLTGMGGVQETQYFGPGTRLLVL.

The CDR3 DNA sequence: TGTGCCTTGACCCTACAGGGCTACGAGCAGTACTTC. This gives the protein CALTLQGYEQYF. The rearrangement joins TRBV30 to TRBJ2-7, with a possible D match to TRBD1 (6 bases). The CDR3 extends over 12 amino acids. V was clipped by 7 bases and J by 3 bases, with 13 bases between them. The germline V gene encodes CDR1 GTSNPN and CDR2 SVGIG (reference sequence).

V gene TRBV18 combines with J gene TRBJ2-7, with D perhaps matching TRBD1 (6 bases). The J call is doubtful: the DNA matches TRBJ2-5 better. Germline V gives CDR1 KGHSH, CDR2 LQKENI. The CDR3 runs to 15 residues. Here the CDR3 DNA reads TGTGCCAGCTCACCAGGCAGGGGCCGTCAAGAGACCCAGTACTTC. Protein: CASSPGRGRQETQYF.

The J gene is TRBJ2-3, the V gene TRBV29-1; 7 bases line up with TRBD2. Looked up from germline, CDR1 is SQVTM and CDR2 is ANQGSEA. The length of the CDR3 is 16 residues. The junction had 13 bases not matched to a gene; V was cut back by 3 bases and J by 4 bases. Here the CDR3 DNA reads TGCAGCGTTGATAGTCGGCGGGAGAGGGCCCCAGATACGCAGTATTTT. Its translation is CSVDSRRERAPDTQYF.

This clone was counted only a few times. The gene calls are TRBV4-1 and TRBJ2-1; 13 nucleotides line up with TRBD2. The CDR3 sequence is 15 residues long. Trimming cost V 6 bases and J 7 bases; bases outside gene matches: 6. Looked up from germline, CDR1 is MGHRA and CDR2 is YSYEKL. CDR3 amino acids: CASSQLAGGNNEQFF. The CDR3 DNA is TGCGCCAGCAGTCAACTAGCGGGGGGGAATAATGAGCAGTTCTTC.

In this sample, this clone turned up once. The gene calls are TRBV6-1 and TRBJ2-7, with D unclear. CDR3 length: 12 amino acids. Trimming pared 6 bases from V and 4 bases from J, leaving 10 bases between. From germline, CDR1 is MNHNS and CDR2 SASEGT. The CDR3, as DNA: TGTGCCAGCAGAAGCGACGGATACGAGCAGTACTTC. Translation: CASRSDGYEQYF.

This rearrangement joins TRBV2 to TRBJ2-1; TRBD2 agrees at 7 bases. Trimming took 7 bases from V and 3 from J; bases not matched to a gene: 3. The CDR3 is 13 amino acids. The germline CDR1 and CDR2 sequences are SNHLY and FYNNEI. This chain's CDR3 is CASTWDYYNEQFF. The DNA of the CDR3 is TGTGCCAGCACGTGGGACTACTACAATGAGCAGTTCTTC.

The chain's CDR3 is CASSQDLGQHNEKLFF. For the CDR3, the DNA is TGCGCCAGCAGCCAAGATCTGGGCCAGCATAATGAAAAACTGTTTTTT. The chain uses TRBV4-3 and TRBJ1-4; no definite D call. With 0 bases removed from V and 4 bases from J, the gap between germline ends came to 12 bases. Germline V gives CDR1 LGHNA, CDR2 YSLEER. There are 16 residues in the CDR3.

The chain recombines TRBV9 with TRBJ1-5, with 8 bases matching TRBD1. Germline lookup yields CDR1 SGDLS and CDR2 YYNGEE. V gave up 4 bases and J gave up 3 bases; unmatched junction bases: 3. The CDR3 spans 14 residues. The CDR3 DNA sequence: TGTGCCAGCAGCCAGGGGGCTTACAATCAGCCCCAGCATTTT. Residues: CASSQGAYNQPQHF.

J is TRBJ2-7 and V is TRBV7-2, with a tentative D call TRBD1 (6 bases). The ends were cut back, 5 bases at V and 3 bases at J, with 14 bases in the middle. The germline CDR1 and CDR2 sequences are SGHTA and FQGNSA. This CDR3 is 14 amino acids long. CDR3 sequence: CASSLRDKFYEQYF. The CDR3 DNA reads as TGTGCCAGCAGCCTACGGGACAAATTCTACGAGCAGTACTTC.

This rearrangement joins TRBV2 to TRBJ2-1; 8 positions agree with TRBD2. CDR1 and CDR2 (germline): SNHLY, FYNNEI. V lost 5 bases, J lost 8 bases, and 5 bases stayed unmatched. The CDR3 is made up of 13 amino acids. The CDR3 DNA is TGTGCCAGCAGTTACTCCGGGGGGGATGAGCAGTTCTTC. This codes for CASSYSGGDEQFF.

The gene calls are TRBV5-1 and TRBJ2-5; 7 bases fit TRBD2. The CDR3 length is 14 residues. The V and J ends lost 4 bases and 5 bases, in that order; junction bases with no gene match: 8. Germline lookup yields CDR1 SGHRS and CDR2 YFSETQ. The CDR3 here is CASSAGGLKETQYF. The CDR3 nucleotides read TGCGCCAGCAGCGCCGGGGGGTTAAAGGAGACCCAGTACTTC.

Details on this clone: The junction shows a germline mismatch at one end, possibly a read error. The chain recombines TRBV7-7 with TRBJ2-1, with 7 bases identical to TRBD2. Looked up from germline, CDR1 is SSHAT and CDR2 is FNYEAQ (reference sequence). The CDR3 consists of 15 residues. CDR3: CASSFTSAGYNEQFF. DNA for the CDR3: TGTGCTAGCAGCTTCACTAGCGCTGGCTACAATGAGCAGTTCTTC. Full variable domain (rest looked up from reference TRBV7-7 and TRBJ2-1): GAGVSQSPRYKVTKRGQDVTLRCDPISSHATLYWYQQALGQGPEFLTYFNYEAQPDKSGLPSDRFSAERPEGSISTLTIQRTEQRDSAMYRCASSFTSAGYNEQFFGPGTRLTVL.

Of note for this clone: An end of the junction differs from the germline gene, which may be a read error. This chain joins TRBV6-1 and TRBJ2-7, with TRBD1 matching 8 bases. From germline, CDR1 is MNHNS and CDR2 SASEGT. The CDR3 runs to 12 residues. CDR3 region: CASSELVDREHF. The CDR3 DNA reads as TGTGCCAGCAGTGAATTAGTGGACAGGGAGCACTTC.